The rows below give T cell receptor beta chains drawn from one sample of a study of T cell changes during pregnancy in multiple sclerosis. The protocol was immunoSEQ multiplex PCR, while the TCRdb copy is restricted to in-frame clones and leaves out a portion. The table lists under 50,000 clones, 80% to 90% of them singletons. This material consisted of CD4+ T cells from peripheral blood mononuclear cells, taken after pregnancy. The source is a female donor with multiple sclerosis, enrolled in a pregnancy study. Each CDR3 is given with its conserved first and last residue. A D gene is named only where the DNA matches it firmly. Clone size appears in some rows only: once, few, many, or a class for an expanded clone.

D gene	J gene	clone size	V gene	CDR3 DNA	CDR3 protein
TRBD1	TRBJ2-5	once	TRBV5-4	TGTGCCAGCAGCTTGGGAGGGGGCCGAGAGACCCAGTACTTC	CASSLGGGRETQYF
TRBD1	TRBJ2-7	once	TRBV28	TGTGCCACCAGCCCGGGACAGGGAGGCGAGCAGTACTTC	CATSPGQGGEQYF
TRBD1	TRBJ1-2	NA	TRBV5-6	TGTGCCAGCTGCCGACAGGGTCTATTTAGTGCGGGCTACACCTTC	CASCRQGLFSAGYTF
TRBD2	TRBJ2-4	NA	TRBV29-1	TGCAGCGTTGGCCCCGGGACTACAGAAAAAAACATTCAGTACTTC	CSVGPGTTEKNIQYF
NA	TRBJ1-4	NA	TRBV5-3	TGTGCCAGAAGCTACTCTAAATTCGACCGTGGGGGAGGGTCTAGTGAAAAACTGTTTTTT	CARSYSKFDRGGGSSEKLFF
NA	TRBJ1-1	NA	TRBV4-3	TGCGCCAGCAGCCAAATGGGGCTTCCGAACACTGAAGCTTTCTTT	CASSQMGLPNTEAFF
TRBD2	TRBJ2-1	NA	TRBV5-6	TGTGCCAGCAGCTTGGGGCTAGCGGGAGCGTACAATGAGCAGTTCTTC	CASSLGLAGAYNEQFF
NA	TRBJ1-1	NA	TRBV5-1	TGCGCCAGCAGCCCCACGACAGCGAACACTGAAGCTTTCTTT	CASSPTTANTEAFF
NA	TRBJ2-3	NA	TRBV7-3	TGTGCCAGCAGCCCCTCAGGGGATCGCACAGATACGCAGTATTTT	CASSPSGDRTDTQYF
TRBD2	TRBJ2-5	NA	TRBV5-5	TGTGCCAGCAGCTTCTCGGGACTAGCGGGAGCGGAGCAAGAGACCCAGTACTTC	CASSFSGLAGAEQETQYF
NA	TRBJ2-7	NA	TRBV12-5	TGTGCTAGTGGTTTGACAGGGTACGAGCAGTACTTC	CASGLTGYEQYF
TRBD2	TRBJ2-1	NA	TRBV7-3	TGTGCCAGCAGCTTAACTCCCCTAGCGGTATACAATGAGCAGTTCTTC	CASSLTPLAVYNEQFF
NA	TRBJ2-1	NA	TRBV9	TGTGCCAGCAGCATAAAACAGACGGTAGCGGAGCAGTTCTTC	CASSIKQTVAEQFF
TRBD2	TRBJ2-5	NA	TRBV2	TGTGCCAGCAGTGATCGGGGAACTAGCGGGAGGGCCGGAGAGACCCAGTACTTC	CASSDRGTSGRAGETQYF
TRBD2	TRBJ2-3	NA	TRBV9	TGTGCCAGCAGCGTAGGGGTCGCGGGAGGCCGCACAGATACGCAGTATTTT	CASSVGVAGGRTDTQYF
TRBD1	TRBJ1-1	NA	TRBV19	TGTGCCAGTAGTGCCCAGGGGGCTGGGACTGAAGCTTTCTTT	CASSAQGAGTEAFF
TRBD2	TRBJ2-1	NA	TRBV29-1	TGCAGCGTTGATCCAACTAGCGGGAGAATCGGTGAGCAGTTCTTC	CSVDPTSGRIGEQFF
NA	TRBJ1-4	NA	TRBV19	TGTGCCAGTAGGCCCCCGTTCGGTCGAACTAATGAAAAACTGTTTTTT	CASRPPFGRTNEKLFF
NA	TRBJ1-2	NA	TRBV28	TGTGCCAGCAGTTGGCGAGGTTATGGCTACACCTTC	CASSWRGYGYTF
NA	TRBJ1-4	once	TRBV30	TGTGCCTGGAGTGTTCCTGGGCCAAAAAATGAAAAACTGTTTTTT	CAWSVPGPKNEKLFF
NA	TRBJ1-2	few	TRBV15	TGTGCCACCAGCCGAAAGGGGATCAACTATGGCTACACCTTC	CATSRKGINYGYTF
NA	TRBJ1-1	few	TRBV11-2	TGTGCCAGCAGGTTAGTCGGAGCCACTGAAGCTTTCTTT	CASRLVGATEAFF
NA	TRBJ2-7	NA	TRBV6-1	TGTGCCAGCAGTCCCCTGACAGAAGTCTACGAGCAGTACTTC	CASSPLTEVYEQYF
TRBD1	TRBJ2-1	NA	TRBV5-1	TGCGCCAGCAGCTTGACCCGGGACAGCTACAATGAGCAGTTCTTC	CASSLTRDSYNEQFF
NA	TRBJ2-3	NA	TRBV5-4	TGTGCCAGCAGCTTGGGTCTAGCAGGCACAGATACGCAGTATTTT	CASSLGLAGTDTQYF
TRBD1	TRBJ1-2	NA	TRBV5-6	TGTGCCAGCAGTGAAGGGACAGGGGGCCTTAACTATGGCTACACCTTC	CASSEGTGGLNYGYTF
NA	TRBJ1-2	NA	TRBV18	TGTGCCAGCTCACCGGAGGCAGGGGATAAGGGTGGCTACACCTTC	CASSPEAGDKGGYTF
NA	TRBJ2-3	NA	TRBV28	TGTGCCAGCAGTTTTGCGGGGACTAGCACAGATACGCAGTATTTT	CASSFAGTSTDTQYF
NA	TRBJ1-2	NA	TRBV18	TGTGCCAGCTCACCAGACAGGAGTTATGGCTACACCTTC	CASSPDRSYGYTF
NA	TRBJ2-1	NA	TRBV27	TGTGCCAGCAGTCCCCTCGGGAGAATGGAGAATGAGCAGTTCTTC	CASSPLGRMENEQFF
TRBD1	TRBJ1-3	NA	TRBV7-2	TGTGCCAGCAGCTTGGGACAGCCGGCCTCTGGAAACACCATATATTTT	CASSLGQPASGNTIYF
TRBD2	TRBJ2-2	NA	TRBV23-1	TGCGCCAGCAGTCTCCCGGGAGGGCTACCTATGAACACCGGGGAGCTGTTTTTT	CASSLPGGLPMNTGELFF
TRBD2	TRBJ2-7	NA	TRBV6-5	TGTGCCAGCAGTTACTCGAGCCTAGCGGGAGAAGAGCAGTACTTC	CASSYSSLAGEEQYF
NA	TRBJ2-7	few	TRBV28	TGTGCCAGCAGTTTACAACCTAGTATCAACGAGCAGTACTTC	CASSLQPSINEQYF
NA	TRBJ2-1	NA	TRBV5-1	TGCGCCAGCAGCCCGCGGCTCTTGTCCTACAATGAGCAGTTCTTC	CASSPRLLSYNEQFF
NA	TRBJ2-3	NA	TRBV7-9	TGTGCCAGCAGTACCCTGAGTCTGTCGCAGTATTTT	CASSTLSLSQYF
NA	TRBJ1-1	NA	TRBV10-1	TGCGCCAGCTCCCCCGCGGACAGTCTGAACACTGAAGCTTTCTTT	CASSPADSLNTEAFF
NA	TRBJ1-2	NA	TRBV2	TGTGCCAGCAGTGAGCGAGGGTTGGGCTACACCTTC	CASSERGLGYTF
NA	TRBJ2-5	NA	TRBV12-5	TGTGCTAGTGGTTTGGCCACAGCCGAAGAGACCCAGTACTTC	CASGLATAEETQYF
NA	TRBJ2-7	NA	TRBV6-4	TGTGCCAGCAGCGTCCAGGGGGGCCACGAGCAGTACTTC	CASSVQGGHEQYF
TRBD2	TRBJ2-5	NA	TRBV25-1	TGTGCCAGCAGGGCTAGCGCCGCCGGGGGGAAGACCCAGTACTTC	CASRASAAGGKTQYF
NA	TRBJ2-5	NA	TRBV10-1	TGCGCCAGCAGTGAGTCGACAAAGTGGGAGACCCAGTACTTC	CASSESTKWETQYF
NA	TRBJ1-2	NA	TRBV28	TGTGCCAGCACTCGAGCACAGGGCGAGTATGGCTACACCTTC	CASTRAQGEYGYTF
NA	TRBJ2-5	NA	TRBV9	TGTGCCAGCAGCGACACTACTTCCTTCCAGGAGACCCAGTACTTC	CASSDTTSFQETQYF
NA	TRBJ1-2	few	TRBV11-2	TGTGCCAGCAGCTTAGGGACAAACTATGGCTACACCTTC	CASSLGTNYGYTF
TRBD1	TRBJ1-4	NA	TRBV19	TGTGCCAGTAGTATAGAGGACAGGGCTACGGAAAAACTGTTTTTT	CASSIEDRATEKLFF
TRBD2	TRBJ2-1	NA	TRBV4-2	TGTGCCAGCCGGACGGCGGGAGACGAGCAGTTCTTC	CASRTAGDEQFF
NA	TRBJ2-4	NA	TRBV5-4	TGTGCCAGCAGCTTGAAGACAGTAAACATTCAGTACTTC	CASSLKTVNIQYF
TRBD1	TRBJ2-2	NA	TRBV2	TGTGCCAGCAGCGGCGGACAGGGCAACACCGGGGAGCTGTTTTTT	CASSGGQGNTGELFF
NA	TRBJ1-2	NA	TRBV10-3	TGTGCCATCAGTGAGTCGAAGGTGAGCGGTGGCTACACCTTC	CAISESKVSGGYTF
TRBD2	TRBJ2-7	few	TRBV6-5	TGTGCCAGCAGTTATGCTAGCGGTCCATTACGGGAGCAGTACTTC	CASSYASGPLREQYF
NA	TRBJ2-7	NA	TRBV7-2	TGTGCCAGCAGCTTAGTAGGCGGCTCGGAGCAGTACTTC	CASSLVGGSEQYF
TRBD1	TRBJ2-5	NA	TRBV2	TGTGCCAGCCTTCACAGGGGGGAATTCCAAGAGACCCAGTACTTC	CASLHRGEFQETQYF
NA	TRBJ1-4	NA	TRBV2	TGTGCCAGCAGTGAAACCCAGATTAATTCTAATGAAAAACTGTTTTTT	CASSETQINSNEKLFF
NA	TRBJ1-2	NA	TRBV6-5	TGTGCCAGCAGCCTCAGGGAGGGTGACGGCTACACCTTC	CASSLREGDGYTF
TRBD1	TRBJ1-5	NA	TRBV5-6	TGTGCCAGCAGCTTGGGGCGGACAGGGGGCACTCAGCCCCAGCATTTT	CASSLGRTGGTQPQHF
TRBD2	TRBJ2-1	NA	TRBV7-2	TGTGCCAGCAGCCCGAGCGGGGGCTCCTACAATGAGCAGTTCTTC	CASSPSGGSYNEQFF